Listed below are T cell receptor beta chains from one sample, sequenced in a study of CD4+ T cells in melanoma. Profiled with immunoSEQ multiplex PCR; TCRdb holds only in-frame clones, not every one. The sample comprises 55,000 or so clones, 60% to 80% of which are singletons, and 4.8% rests with the top ten. Sequencing was carried out using tumor tissue. These receptors came from a human donor with melanoma. Each CDR3 is given with its conserved first and last residue. Each record gives: V gene, clone size, D gene, J gene, CDR3 protein, CDR3 DNA. The D gene is left open where the match is weak. The size of a clone is reported for some rows only, either as once, few or many, or as a class for expanded clones.

>TRBV7-2|NA|NA|TRBJ2-1
CASSQLPRVGVNEQFF
TGTGCCAGCAGCCAGCTCCCCCGAGTAGGAGTCAATGAGCAGTTCTTC
>TRBV19|many|NA|TRBJ1-1
CASSSIRNTEAFF
TGTGCCAGTAGTTCCATACGGAACACTGAAGCTTTCTTT
>TRBV7-8|NA|NA|TRBJ2-3
CASRKGIWGIDTQYF
TGTGCCAGCCGAAAGGGGATCTGGGGAATAGATACGCAGTATTTT
>TRBV27|NA|TRBD1|TRBJ1-3
CASSANRGGGNTIYF
TGTGCCAGCAGTGCGAACAGGGGTGGAGGAAACACCATATATTTT
>TRBV5-1|NA|NA|TRBJ1-2
CASSLSSRGSKGYTF
TGCGCCAGCAGCTTAAGCTCCAGGGGTTCTAAGGGCTACACCTTC
>TRBV19|NA|TRBD1|TRBJ2-7
CASSIRGQGANEQYF
TGTGCCAGTTCGATTCGGGGGCAGGGGGCAAACGAGCAGTACTTC
>TRBV6-5|NA|TRBD2|TRBJ2-3
CASRMTSGVADTQYF
TGTGCCAGCAGAATGACTAGCGGGGTCGCAGATACGCAGTATTTT
>TRBV5-8|NA|NA|TRBJ2-2
CASSQTGTGELFF
TGTGCCAGCAGCCAAACAGGGACCGGGGAGCTGTTTTTT
>TRBV23-1|NA|TRBD1|TRBJ1-3
CASSQGQDRNTIYF
TGCGCCAGCAGTCAAGGACAGGACCGAAACACCATATATTTT
>TRBV9|few|NA|TRBJ2-7
CASSVGLAGEQYF
TGTGCCAGCAGCGTAGGCCTAGCTGGCGAGCAGTACTTC
>TRBV11-2|NA|NA|TRBJ2-7
CASSSPTGEQYF
TGTGCCAGCAGCTCCCCAACAGGGGAGCAGTACTTC
>TRBV7-8|NA|TRBD1|TRBJ1-4
CASSPPGTGSKEKLFF
TGTGCCAGCAGCCCTCCCGGGACAGGGTCGAAAGAAAAACTGTTTTTT
>TRBV5-1|NA|NA|TRBJ2-1
CASSLAGGTYNEQFF
TGCGCCAGCAGCTTGGCCGGAGGGACCTACAATGAGCAGTTCTTC
>TRBV11-2|NA|NA|TRBJ1-2
CASSLGAGLNYGYTF
TGTGCCAGCAGCCTGGGGGCGGGACTCAACTATGGCTACACCTTC
>TRBV5-5|few|TRBD2|TRBJ2-5
CASSSGRTSGKETQYF
TGTGCCAGCAGCTCGGGACGGACTAGCGGAAAAGAGACCCAGTACTTC
>TRBV9|many|TRBD1|TRBJ1-1
CASSLGTGGGEAFF
TGTGCCAGCAGCTTAGGGACAGGGGGAGGTGAAGCTTTCTTT
>TRBV6-6|many|NA|TRBJ1-5
CASSYSVADNQPQHF
TGTGCCAGCAGTTACTCAGTGGCGGACAATCAGCCCCAGCATTTT
>TRBV7-8|NA|NA|TRBJ2-1
CASSPRGGGNEQFF
TGTGCCAGCAGCCCTAGGGGAGGGGGGAATGAGCAGTTCTTC
>TRBV2|many|NA|TRBJ1-2
CASSEAWQAGYTF
TGTGCCAGCAGTGAAGCATGGCAGGCTGGCTACACCTTC
>TRBV21-1|NA|NA|TRBJ1-2
CASSNRGQARNYGYTF
TGTGCCAGCAGCAACCGTGGACAGGCCCGTAACTATGGCTACACCTTC
>TRBV15|NA|NA|TRBJ1-2
CATSRDPTPTFNYGYTF
TGTGCCACCAGCAGAGATCCCACACCGACCTTTAACTATGGCTACACCTTC
>TRBV15|few|TRBD2|TRBJ2-1
CATRGASGYNEQFF
TGTGCCACCAGGGGGGCTAGCGGGTACAATGAGCAGTTCTTC
>TRBV6-6|NA|NA|TRBJ1-1
CASSVQGNTEAFF
TGTGCCAGCAGTGTACAGGGGAACACTGAAGCTTTCTTT
>TRBV30|NA|TRBD1|TRBJ1-2
CAWRKDRVGGYTF
TGTGCCTGGAGGAAAGACAGGGTGGGTGGCTACACCTTC
>TRBV19|few|TRBD1|TRBJ1-2
CASSFLPGTGGDYGYTF
TGTGCCAGTAGTTTCCTCCCCGGGACAGGGGGTGACTATGGCTACACCTTC
>TRBV5-6|NA|NA|TRBJ1-5
CASSFGGYSNQPQHF
TGTGCCAGCAGCTTTGGGGGTTATAGCAATCAGCCCCAGCATTTT
>TRBV15|NA|NA|TRBJ1-1
CATSRDRGGPEAFF
TGTGCCACCAGCAGAGATAGGGGAGGGCCTGAAGCTTTCTTT
>TRBV27|NA|NA|TRBJ2-3
CASREEILADTQYF
TGTGCCTCCAGAGAGGAGATCCTCGCAGATACGCAGTATTTT
>TRBV6-5|few|NA|TRBJ1-2
CASSYGRNYGYTF
TGTGCCAGCAGTTACGGGAGGAACTATGGCTACACCTTC
>TRBV7-6|NA|TRBD1|TRBJ2-7
CASSFGQGPYEQYF
TGTGCCAGCAGCTTCGGACAGGGGCCCTACGAGCAGTACTTC
>TRBV7-7|NA|NA|TRBJ2-2
CASSLSPTGPYRGELFF
TGTGCTAGCAGCTTATCTCCTACAGGGCCTTACCGCGGCGAGCTGTTTTTT
>TRBV5-4|NA|TRBD2|TRBJ2-2
CASSPGGSYYTGELFF
TGTGCCAGCAGCCCCGGCGGGAGCTACTACACCGGGGAGCTGTTTTTT
>TRBV5-1|NA|TRBD1|TRBJ1-1
CASSIGTALNTEAFF
TGCGCCAGCAGCATCGGGACAGCCCTGAACACTGAAGCTTTCTTT
>TRBV7-2|many|TRBD2|TRBJ2-2
CASSTKGLAGGPSTGELFF
TGTGCCAGCAGCACCAAGGGACTAGCGGGGGGGCCCAGCACCGGGGAGCTGTTTTTT
>TRBV7-2|NA|TRBD2|TRBJ2-1
CASSFMYGGGTEQFF
TGTGCCAGCAGCTTTATGTACGGGGGGGGTACTGAGCAGTTCTTC
>TRBV5-1|NA|TRBD1|TRBJ2-7
CASSLAAGGAYEQYF
TGCGCCAGCAGCTTGGCGGCAGGGGGTGCCTACGAGCAGTACTTC
>TRBV13|NA|TRBD2|TRBJ2-1
CASSVEGLAANEQFF
TGTGCCAGCAGCGTAGAGGGACTAGCAGCGAATGAGCAGTTCTTC
>TRBV2|once|NA|TRBJ2-5
CASSGASAETQYF
TGTGCCAGCAGTGGGGCTAGCGCGGAGACCCAGTACTTC
>TRBV7-2|NA|NA|TRBJ1-5
CASSRTGNSNQPQHF
TGTGCCAGCAGCCGTACAGGGAATAGCAATCAGCCCCAGCATTTT